A single sample gave rise to the 24 T cell receptor beta chains below, sequenced in a study of blood T cell repertoires in COVID-19. The protocol was immunoSEQ multiplex PCR, while the TCRdb copy is restricted to in-frame clones and leaves out a portion. Found here are a few hundred thousand clones, roughly four fifths of them singletons; the top ten hold approximately 5%. The sequenced material came from PBMCs or T cells enriched from blood (not recorded which). The source is a woman between 45 and 65 years old who had recovered from COVID-19.

The V gene is TRBV7-9, the J gene TRBJ1-1; TRBD1 matches 7 bases. The CDR3 consists of 15 residues. V trimming: 3 bases; J trimming: 1 base; junction bases outside the gene matches: 5. The germline V gene has CDR1 SEHNR and CDR2 FQNEAQ (reference sequence). The CDR3 DNA is TGTGCCAGCAGCTTTTTGGGACAGACGAACACTGAAGCTTTCTTT. Amino acids: CASSFLGQTNTEAFF. Full variable domain (missing parts from reference TRBV7-9 and TRBJ1-1): DTGVSQNPRHKITKRGQNVTFRCDPISEHNRLYWYRQTLGQGPEFLTYFQNEAQLEKSRLLSDRFSAERPKGSFSTLEIQRTEQGDSAMYLCASSFLGQTNTEAFFGQGTRLTVV.

In this sample, this clone turned up a few times. The V and J genes are TRBV6-5 and TRBJ1-1; 7 bases map to TRBD1. This CDR3 is 15 amino acids long. With V trimmed by 2 bases and J by 5 bases, 8 bases remained unmatched. Germline lookup yields CDR1 MNHEY and CDR2 SVGAGI. The DNA of the CDR3 is TGTGCCAGCAGTTACCCCCAAACAGGGGCGACTGAAGCTTTCTTT. Translated: CASSYPQTGATEAFF.

The V and J genes are TRBV2 and TRBJ1-2; 7 nucleotides match TRBD1. V lost 0 bases, J lost 4 bases, and 5 bases stayed unmatched. CDR1 SNHLY and CDR2 FYNNEI come from the germline V gene. The CDR3 covers 15 residues. CDR3 nucleotides: TGTGCCAGCAGTGAAGCCGCCCAGGGGGGCTATGGCTACACCTTC. As protein: CASSEAAQGGYGYTF. The entire variable domain, with the rest obtained from reference TRBV2 and TRBJ1-2, is as follows: EPEVTQTPSHQVTQMGQEVILRCVPISNHLYFYWYRQILGQKVEFLVSFYNNEISEKSEIFDDQFSVERPDGSNFTLKIRSTKLEDSAMYFCASSEAAQGGYGYTFGSGTRLTVV.

The CDR3: CASSLAVGPPGGNEQFF. The CDR3 coding sequence is TGTGCCAGCAGCTTAGCGGTGGGCCCCCCAGGGGGCAATGAGCAGTTCTTC. The chain combines TRBV7-2 with TRBJ2-1; 7 nucleotides align to TRBD1. CDR3 length equals 17 residues. From germline, CDR1 is SGHTA and CDR2 FQGNSA. With 0 bases clipped from V and 6 bases from J, the junction kept 11 bases outside the gene matches.

The genes are TRBV5-1 and TRBJ1-1; weak D call: TRBD1 (5 bases). The germline gives CDR1 SGHRS, CDR2 YFSETQ. V shed 3 bases and J shed 1 base, with 16 bases lying between them. The CDR3 contains 16 residues. In DNA, the CDR3 is TGCGCCAGCAGCTCGGAAGGTGGACACAGGAACACTGAAGCTTTCTTT. Its translation is CASSSEGGHRNTEAFF.

Comments on this clone: One end of the junction fails to match germline, which may point to a read error. The chain links TRBV5-1 to TRBJ1-3; no reliable D call. The CDR3 contains 13 residues. CDR1 is SGHRS and CDR2 is YFSETQ in the germline V gene. In DNA, the CDR3 is TGCGCCAGCAGCAATCAAGGTGGAGACACCATATATTTT. It translates to CASSNQGGDTIYF.

The chain recombines TRBV7-8 with TRBJ1-2, with a possible D match to TRBD1 (6 bases). Germline V gives CDR1 SGHVS, CDR2 FQNEAQ. The CDR3 extends over 15 amino acids. The V end lost 1 base, the J end lost 8 bases, and 17 bases lay between the germline ends. The CDR3 loop is CASSLEQGRYWGYTF. CDR3 bases: TGTGCCAGCAGCTTAGAGCAGGGGCGATATTGGGGCTACACCTTC.

The chain recombines TRBV19 with TRBJ2-7; 10 nucleotides align to TRBD1. CDR1 is LNHDA, CDR2 SQIVND, per germline (reference sequence). Trimming cost V 6 bases and J 3 bases; bases outside gene matches: 5. This CDR3 is 14 amino acids long. The CDR3 DNA reads TGTGCCAGTAGCGACAGGGGGCGCTTCTACGAGCAGTACTTC. This sequence encodes CASSDRGRFYEQYF.

The chain joins TRBV5-4 to TRBJ2-5, with 7 nucleotides matching TRBD2. CDR1 is SGHNT, CDR2 YYREEE, per germline (reference sequence). Unmatched junction bases numbered 5, after V lost 0 bases and J lost 0 bases. The CDR3 contains 16 residues. DNA of the CDR3: TGTGCCAGCAGCTTGGTGAAGGGGACTAACCAAGAGACCCAGTACTTC. It is translated as CASSLVKGTNQETQYF.

The V call is TRBV6-1, the J call TRBJ1-2; D gene ambiguous. CDR1 is MNHNS and CDR2 is SASEGT in the germline V gene. The CDR3 totals 13 residues. Trimming pared 2 bases from V and 5 bases from J, leaving 9 bases between. The CDR3 here is CASSESVVYGYTF. In nucleotides, the CDR3 is TGTGCCAGCAGTGAATCGGTGGTATATGGCTACACCTTC.

The chain is built from TRBV7-6 and TRBJ2-1; 8 bases fit TRBD2. Germline-derived CDR1 and CDR2 are SGHVS and FNYEAQ. CDR3 size: 14 residues. J was trimmed by 7 bases and V by 5 bases; bases with no gene match: 7. The chain's CDR3 is CASSPEAGVNEQFF. In DNA, the CDR3 is TGTGCCAGCAGCCCTGAAGCGGGGGTAAATGAGCAGTTCTTC.

The J gene is TRBJ1-2, the V gene TRBV2; D is possibly TRBD1 (5 bases). The V end lost 7 bases, the J end lost 0 bases, and 21 bases lay between the germline ends. Germline values: CDR1 SNHLY, CDR2 FYNNEI. The CDR3 is 17 residues long. The CDR3 here is CASNQSPQDRANYGYTF. As DNA, the CDR3 is TGTGCCAGCAACCAAAGCCCACAGGACCGAGCTAACTATGGCTACACCTTC.

V and J are TRBV30 and TRBJ2-7; TRBD1 might be the D (5 bases). CDR3 length: 14 residues. Between the trimmed V and J ends, which lost 2 bases and 0 bases, there was a span of 11 bases. The germline V gene has CDR1 GTSNPN and CDR2 SVGIG (reference sequence). In nucleotides, the CDR3 is TGTGCCTGGAGTCCCCTTAGGGGCTCCTACGAGCAGTACTTC. It specifies CAWSPLRGSYEQYF.

The V gene is TRBV21-1, the J gene TRBJ2-7; the D call of TRBD1 is as the table states it, not checked on the DNA. TRBV21-1 is given as a pseudogene. The CDR3 sequence is 14 residues long. CDR3 DNA: TGTGCCAGCAGCAAAGCCAAAACAGGGGGCGAGCAGTACTTC. This translates into CASSKAKTGGEQYF.

The CDR3 DNA sequence: TGTGCCAGCTCCTCGACAGGGGTATATGGCTACACCTTC. It is translated as CASSSTGVYGYTF. V usage is TRBV18 and J usage is TRBJ1-2, with 8 bases that match TRBD1. Germline CDR1 is KGHSH and CDR2 is LQKENI. This CDR3 spans 13 amino acids. J was trimmed by 5 bases and V by 6 bases; bases with no gene match: 5.

CDR3 loop: CASRPDYSSYNEQFF. The CDR3 DNA sequence: TGTGCCAGCAGACCAGACTATAGCTCCTACAATGAGCAGTTCTTC. V usage is TRBV7-2 and J usage is TRBJ2-1, with a weak D call TRBD2 (5 bases). This CDR3 has 15 amino acids. The V and J ends lost 6 bases and 0 bases respectively, with 12 bases between them. The V gene's germline CDR1 is SGHTA and CDR2 FQGNSA.

The chain recombines TRBV5-4 with TRBJ2-7; D call uncertain. Germline V gene sequence: CDR1 SGHNT, CDR2 YYREEE (reference sequence). The CDR3 is 13 residues long. V lost 2 bases and J 10 bases, leaving 16 bases between the germline ends. CDR3 in DNA: TGTGCCAGCAGCTTAAACCGACATCCTGAACAGTACTTC. Translation: CASSLNRHPEQYF. The variable domain in full, completed from reference TRBV5-4 and TRBJ2-7, reads ETGVTQSPTHLIKTRGQQVTLRCSSQSGHNTVSWYQQALGQGPQFIFQYYREEENGRGNFPPRFSGLQFPNYSSELNVNALELDDSALYLCASSLNRHPEQYFGPGTRLTVT.

The chain links TRBV9 to TRBJ2-1; 11 bases are a match to TRBD2. Losses at the gene ends were 4 bases for V and 2 bases for J; bases not matched to a gene: 23. This CDR3 has 22 amino acids. The germline CDR1 and CDR2 sequences are SGDLS and YYNGEE. The CDR3 region has the DNA TGTGCCAGCAGCCCAAGGGCGACGGGTTCGACTAGCGGGAAGGCCCCCTACAATGAGCAGTTCTTC. Translating gives CASSPRATGSTSGKAPYNEQFF.

The chain combines TRBV11-1 with TRBJ2-2; D perhaps matches TRBD1 (6 bases). The CDR3 has 16 amino acids. Germline CDR1 and CDR2: SGHAT and FQDESV (reference sequence). V gave up 5 bases and J gave up 6 bases, with 19 bases separating them. The CDR3 sequence is CASSPVGARSPGELFF. The CDR3 DNA reads as TGTGCCAGCAGCCCCGTGGGGGCGAGGAGTCCCGGGGAGCTGTTTTTT.

V and J are TRBV14 and TRBJ2-1; 14 positions agree with TRBD2. V lost 4 bases, J lost 4 bases, and 3 bases stayed unmatched. Germline CDR1 SGHDN, CDR2 FVKESK. CDR3 length equals 16 residues. Here the CDR3 reads CASSRGLAGAYNEQFF. The CDR3 coding sequence is TGTGCCAGCAGCCGGGGACTAGCGGGGGCTTACAATGAGCAGTTCTTC.

In this sample, this clone turned up a few times. The CDR3 nucleotides are TGTGCCAGTAGTTCGACGGGACAGAAGAATCAGCCCCAGCATTTT. Protein: CASSSTGQKNQPQHF. V is TRBV19 and J is TRBJ1-5, with 7 positions matching TRBD1. Germline V lookup: CDR1 LNHDA, CDR2 SQIVND (reference sequence). This CDR3 is built from 15 residues. Trimming at V came to 5 bases and at J to 4 bases, leaving 8 bases not matched to a gene.

This clone has just one count. The rearrangement links TRBV5-4 to TRBJ1-2; D is perhaps TRBD1 (5 bases). The CDR3 length is 15 residues. The germline CDR1 and CDR2 sequences are SGHNT and YYREEE (reference sequence). V was cut by 4 bases and J by 8 bases, with 21 bases left in between. This CDR3 reads CASSQNSGQEGGYTF. The CDR3 nucleotides are TGTGCCAGCAGCCAGAACTCCGGGCAGGAGGGGGGCTACACCTTC. The full variable domain, completed using reference TRBV5-4 and TRBJ1-2, is ETGVTQSPTHLIKTRGQQVTLRCSSQSGHNTVSWYQQALGQGPQFIFQYYREEENGRGNFPPRFSGLQFPNYSSELNVNALELDDSALYLCASSQNSGQEGGYTFGSGTRLTVV.

The chain combines TRBV30 with TRBJ2-5; 8 nucleotides match TRBD1. In germline, CDR1 is GTSNPN, CDR2 SVGIG (reference sequence). The CDR3 extends over 15 amino acids. The V and J ends lost 4 bases and 5 bases, in that order; junction bases with no gene match: 12. The CDR3 region has the DNA TGTGCCTGGACCTCGACAGGGGCTCTCGGGGAGACCCAGTACTTC. The encoded protein is CAWTSTGALGETQYF.

CDR3 sequence (DNA): TGTGCCAGCAAAACCGGGATCTCCTACGAGCAGTACTTC. Its protein is CASKTGISYEQYF. The chain is built from TRBV6-6 and TRBJ2-7; a possible D gene is TRBD2 (5 bases). The CDR3 totals 13 residues. Germline-derived CDR1 and CDR2 are MNHNY and SVGAGI (reference sequence). V was clipped by 7 bases and J by 0 bases, with 10 bases between them.